This TCR beta chain was retrieved from a study of cytomegalovirus exposure and HLA in healthy donors. Study at large: About 85 million unique TCR sequences came from HLA-typed donors in an early release. Assignment to the Caucasian-associated ancestry cluster applied to around 76% of the approximately 420 genotyped donors. The study's findings and limits: Earlier results showed most TCR beta V segments being productive about 90% or about 30% of the time. Fewer N-insertions (relative to the roughly 610-donor mean) were reportedly seen in an Asian-associated ancestry cluster in a later analysis.

PCR employed 60 Vbeta and 13 Jbeta primers. Repertoires were generated with immunoSEQ multiplex PCR, while TCRdb's copy carries only in-frame clones and drops some. The data contain roughly 51,000 clones, 81% of them singletons. Regarding this clone: What it binds is unknown.

The CDR3 is 12 amino acids. V lost 1 base, J lost 7 bases, and 4 bases lay in between. Looked up from germline, CDR1 is LNHDA and CDR2 is SQIVND (reference sequence). Material for sequencing was PBMCs. The chain links TRBV19 to TRBJ2-2; D remains ambiguous. This TCR derives from a boy aged 5-17 years in good health and CMV-seropositive. The CDR3 nucleotides are TGTGCCAGTAGTATAGGAGGCGGGGAGCTGTTTTTT. Translating it yields CASSIGGGELFF.